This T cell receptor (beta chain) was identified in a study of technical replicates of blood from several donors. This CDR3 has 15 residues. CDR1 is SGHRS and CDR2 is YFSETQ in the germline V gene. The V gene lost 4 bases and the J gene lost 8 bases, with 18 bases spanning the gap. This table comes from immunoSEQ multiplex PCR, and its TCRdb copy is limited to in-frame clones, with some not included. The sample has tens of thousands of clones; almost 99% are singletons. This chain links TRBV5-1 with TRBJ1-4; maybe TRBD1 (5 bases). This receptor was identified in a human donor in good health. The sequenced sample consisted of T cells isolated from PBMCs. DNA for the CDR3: TGCGCCAGCAGCAGATCCGGGTATCCAGGGGAAAAACTGTTTTTT. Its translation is CASSRSGYPGEKLFF.